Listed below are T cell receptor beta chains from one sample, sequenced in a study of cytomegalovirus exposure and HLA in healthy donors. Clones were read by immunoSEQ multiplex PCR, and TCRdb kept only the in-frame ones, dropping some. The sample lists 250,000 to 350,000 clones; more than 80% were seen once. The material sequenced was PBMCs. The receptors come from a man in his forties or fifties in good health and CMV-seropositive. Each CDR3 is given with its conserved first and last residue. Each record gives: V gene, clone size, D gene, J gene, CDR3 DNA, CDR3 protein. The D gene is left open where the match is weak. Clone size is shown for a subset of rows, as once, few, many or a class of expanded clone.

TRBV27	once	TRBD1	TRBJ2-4	TGTGCCAGCAGTCCGACAGGGCAGGGAAACATTCAGTACTTC	CASSPTGQGNIQYF
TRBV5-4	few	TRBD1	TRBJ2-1	TGTGCCAGCAGCCCGACAGGGGAGTTAGTCAATGAGCAGTTCTTC	CASSPTGELVNEQFF
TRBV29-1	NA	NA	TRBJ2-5	TGCAGCGTTGGATCGGCTAGGGGGGAGACCCAGTACTTC	CSVGSARGETQYF
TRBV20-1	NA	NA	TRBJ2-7	TGCAGTGCTAGTAACTACGAGCAGTACTTC	CSASNYEQYF
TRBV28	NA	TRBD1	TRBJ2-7	TGTGCCAGCAGTTTATCCGGGGACAGCAACTACGAGCAGTACTTC	CASSLSGDSNYEQYF
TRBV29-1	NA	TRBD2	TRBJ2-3	TGCAGCGTTGAAGCGAAGCGGGAGTCAGATACGCAGTATTTT	CSVEAKRESDTQYF
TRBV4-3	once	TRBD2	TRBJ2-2	TGCGCCAGCAGCCGGGCTTTGACTAGCGGGAGGGCCGGGGAGCTGTTTTTT	CASSRALTSGRAGELFF
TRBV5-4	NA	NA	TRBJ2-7	TGTGCCAGCAGCCGTTTTACAGGGAAGCCTAGGGAGCAGTACTTC	CASSRFTGKPREQYF
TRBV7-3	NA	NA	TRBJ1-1	TGTGCCAGCAGGACCGACATAATGAACACTGAAGCTTTCTTT	CASRTDIMNTEAFF
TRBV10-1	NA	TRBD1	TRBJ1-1	TGCGCCAGCAGTCTCAACAGGGGGCAAACTGAAGCTTTCTTT	CASSLNRGQTEAFF
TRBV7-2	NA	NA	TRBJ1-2	TGTGCCAGCAGCCGGCCCCATCGGGACTATGGCTACACCTTC	CASSRPHRDYGYTF
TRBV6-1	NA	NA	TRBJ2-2	TGTGCCAGCAACGGGGGAGGGGAGCTGTTTTTT	CASNGGGELFF
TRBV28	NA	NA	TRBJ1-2	TGTGCCAGCGGAAGGACAGTTACTAACTATGGCTACACCTTC	CASGRTVTNYGYTF
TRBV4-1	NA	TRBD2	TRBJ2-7	TGCGCCAGCAGCCTGAGGGCTAGCGGGATAGACTCCTACGAGCAGTACTTC	CASSLRASGIDSYEQYF
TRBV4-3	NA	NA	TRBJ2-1	TGCGCCAGCAGCCAAGATCGGAGCGGCTATTACAATGAGCAGTTCTTC	CASSQDRSGYYNEQFF
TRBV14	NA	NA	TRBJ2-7	TGTGCCAGCACCCCTAAGATACGTCCGCACGAGCAGTACTTC	CASTPKIRPHEQYF
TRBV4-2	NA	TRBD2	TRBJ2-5	TGTGCCAGCAGCCAGGGGGGGAGCGCGGCTTACGAACAGACCCAGTACTTC	CASSQGGSAAYEQTQYF